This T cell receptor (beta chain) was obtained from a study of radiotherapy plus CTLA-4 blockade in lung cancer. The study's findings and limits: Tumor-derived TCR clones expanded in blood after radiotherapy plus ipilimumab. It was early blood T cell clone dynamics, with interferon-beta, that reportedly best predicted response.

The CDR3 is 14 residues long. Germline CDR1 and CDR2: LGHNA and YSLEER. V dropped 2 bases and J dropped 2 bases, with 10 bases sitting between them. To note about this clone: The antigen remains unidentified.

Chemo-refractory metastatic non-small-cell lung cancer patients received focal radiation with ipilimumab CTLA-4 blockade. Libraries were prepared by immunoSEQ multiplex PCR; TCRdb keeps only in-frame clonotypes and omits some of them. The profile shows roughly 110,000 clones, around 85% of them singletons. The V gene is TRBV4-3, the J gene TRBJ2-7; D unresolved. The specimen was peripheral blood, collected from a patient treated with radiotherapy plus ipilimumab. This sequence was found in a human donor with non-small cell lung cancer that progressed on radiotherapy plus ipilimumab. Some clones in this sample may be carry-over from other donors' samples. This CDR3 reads CASSQLGVPYEQYF. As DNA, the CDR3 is TGCGCCAGCAGCCAATTAGGTGTACCCTACGAGCAGTACTTC.